These T cell receptor beta chains were read from a single sample in a study of cytomegalovirus exposure and HLA in healthy donors. Clones were sequenced by immunoSEQ multiplex PCR, and TCRdb holds only the in-frame ones, with some missing. The sample records around 150,000 clones, over 50% being singletons. Material for sequencing was PBMCs. These receptors all come from a human donor in good health. Both conserved end residues are part of each CDR3. The order of the fields is V gene, D gene, clone size, J gene, CDR3 protein, CDR3 DNA. D genes are given only for firm matches. Part of the rows lack a size; the others show once, few, many or a class for expanded clones.

TRBV12-5	TRBD1	.	TRBJ2-2	CASGAPGGAGGELFF	TGTGCTAGTGGTGCCCCAGGGGGCGCAGGCGGGGAGCTGTTTTTT
TRBV2	TRBD1	few	TRBJ2-5	CASKKETGEETQYF	TGTGCCAGCAAAAAGGAGACAGGGGAGGAGACCCAGTACTTC
TRBV5-1	TRBD2	.	TRBJ2-7	CASSAGTSDYYEQYF	TGCGCCAGCAGCGCCGGGACTAGCGATTACTACGAGCAGTACTTC
TRBV7-3	.	.	TRBJ2-2	CASSLSGEGAGELFF	TGTGCCAGCAGCTTATCTGGAGAGGGCGCCGGGGAGCTGTTTTTT
TRBV5-1	TRBD1	once	TRBJ1-4	CASSGGQGNEKLFF	TGCGCCAGCAGTGGGGGACAGGGAAATGAAAAACTGTTTTTT
TRBV28	.	.	TRBJ2-1	CASSIHSRNEQFF	TGTGCCAGCAGCATCCACTCCCGCAATGAGCAGTTCTTC
TRBV19	TRBD1	.	TRBJ2-6	CASRIGQGSVLTF	TGTGCCAGTAGGATCGGACAGGGTAGCGTCCTGACTTTC
TRBV27	.	.	TRBJ2-1	CASTPGTYNEQFF	TGTGCCAGCACCCCGGGGACTTACAATGAGCAGTTCTTC
TRBV27	TRBD2	.	TRBJ2-7	CASSLSAGGPNEQYF	TGTGCCAGCAGTTTATCCGCGGGAGGGCCTAATGAGCAGTACTTC
TRBV18	TRBD1	.	TRBJ2-7	CASSPPGQGDYEQYF	TGTGCCAGCTCACCCCCGGGACAGGGGGACTACGAGCAGTACTTC
TRBV5-1	TRBD2	.	TRBJ2-2	CASSLGGTSGSSTGELFF	TGCGCCAGCAGCTTGGGTGGGACTAGCGGGAGTTCCACCGGGGAGCTGTTTTTT
TRBV28	.	.	TRBJ2-7	CASSLGHRGEQYF	TGTGCCAGCAGTTTGGGACACCGCGGCGAGCAGTACTTC
TRBV9	.	.	TRBJ2-2	CASSVSTGELFF	TGTGCCAGCAGCGTCAGCACCGGGGAGCTGTTTTTT
TRBV7-6	TRBD1	.	TRBJ2-1	CASSLYFGQGYNEQFF	TGTGCCAGCAGCCTATATTTCGGACAGGGGTACAATGAGCAGTTCTTC
TRBV9	.	.	TRBJ2-3	CASSVEARPPTDTQYF	TGTGCCAGCAGCGTAGAAGCGAGACCCCCCACAGATACGCAGTATTTT
TRBV7-7	TRBD1	few	TRBJ2-5	CASSRDRGETQYF	TGTGCCAGCAGCCGGGACAGGGGTGAGACCCAGTACTTC
TRBV28	TRBD1	.	TRBJ1-5	CASRPLGQGANQPQHF	TGTGCCAGCAGACCGTTAGGACAGGGGGCGAATCAGCCCCAGCATTTT
TRBV19	.	.	TRBJ2-5	CATAEGYQETQYF	TGTGCCACAGCGGAGGGTTACCAAGAGACCCAGTACTTC
TRBV2	TRBD2	.	TRBJ2-5	CASSDWSGRETQYF	TGTGCCAGCAGTGATTGGAGCGGGAGGGAGACCCAGTACTTC
TRBV11-3	.	few	TRBJ1-2	CASSLRGGDYGYTF	TGTGCCAGCAGCTTACGGGGAGGGGACTATGGCTACACCTTC
TRBV5-1	TRBD2	.	TRBJ2-5	CASSKGLAGVETQYF	TGCGCCAGCAGCAAGGGACTAGCGGGAGTGGAGACCCAGTACTTC
TRBV4-1	TRBD2	.	TRBJ2-7	CASSQDLASGSYEQYF	TGCGCCAGCAGCCAAGATCTCGCTAGCGGGAGCTACGAGCAGTACTTC
TRBV15	TRBD1	.	TRBJ1-4	CATSRSEPGQGSGEKLFF	TGTGCCACCAGCAGATCTGAACCGGGACAGGGATCAGGGGAAAAACTGTTTTTT
TRBV18	TRBD2	.	TRBJ2-7	CASSPNFLLAGGTYPYEQYF	TGTGCCAGCTCACCAAATTTCTTACTAGCGGGAGGAACATACCCCTACGAGCAGTACTTC
TRBV7-2	.	.	TRBJ1-2	CASSSGGTNYGYTF	TGTGCCAGCAGCTCTGGAGGGACTAACTATGGCTACACCTTC
TRBV2	TRBD1	.	TRBJ1-2	CASSPGGNYGYTF	TGTGCCAGCAGTCCAGGGGGCAACTATGGCTACACCTTC
TRBV7-2	.	few	TRBJ2-5	CASSLGPAGTQETQYF	TGTGCCAGCAGCTTAGGACCCGCGGGGACCCAAGAGACCCAGTACTTC
TRBV9	.	.	TRBJ1-3	CASSSTPGGTIYF	TGTGCCAGCAGCTCAACACCCGGGGGCACCATATATTTT